The 32 T cell receptor beta chains below all came from one sample that was sequenced in a study of cytomegalovirus exposure and HLA in healthy donors. The PCR made use of 60 Vbeta and 13 Jbeta primers. Sequenced by immunoSEQ multiplex PCR; TCRdb stores in-frame clones only, minus some. The data show approximately 130,000 clones, approximately 85% seen once. The sample comprised PBMCs. These receptor sequences come from a woman in her twenties or thirties in good health and CMV-seropositive.

This clone was detected once. CDR3 DNA: TGTGCCAGTAGTATGGGGGCTAGCAATCAGCCCCAGCATTTT. Its protein is CASSMGASNQPQHF. V is TRBV19 and J is TRBJ1-5, with TRBD1 as a possible D gene (6 bases). CDR1 and CDR2 (germline): LNHDA, SQIVND (reference sequence). The CDR3 loop spans 14 amino acids. Trimming shortened V by 3 bases and J by 0 bases, and 6 bases separated the two germline ends.

V usage is TRBV30 and J usage is TRBJ2-2, with TRBD1 as a possible D gene (5 bases). The CDR3 totals 14 residues. Trimming cost V 0 bases and J 5 bases, with 10 bases left between them. Germline V gene data show CDR1 as GTSNPN and CDR2 as SVGIG (reference sequence). The CDR3 coding sequence is TGTGCCTGGAGTGTTCAGGGAACAACCGGGGAGCTGTTTTTT. It translates to CAWSVQGTTGELFF.

The chain links TRBV6-5 to TRBJ2-7; D is possibly TRBD1 (6 bases). CDR1 is MNHEY and CDR2 is SVGAGI in the germline V gene. The germline V and J ends were trimmed by 3 bases and 3 bases, with 12 bases remaining between them. CDR3 length: 14 amino acids. CDR3 nucleotide sequence: TGTGCCAGCAGTTATCGGGGACAAGGCTACGAGCAGTACTTC. Its translation is CASSYRGQGYEQYF.

The chain has TRBV4-2 and TRBJ2-2, with D perhaps matching TRBD1 (5 bases). V was pared by 4 bases and J by 0 bases, with 9 bases between. The CDR3 contains 15 residues. CDR1 is LGHNA and CDR2 is YNFKEQ in the germline V gene. The DNA of the CDR3 is TGTGCCAGCAGCCTCAGGGTGACGAACACCGGGGAGCTGTTTTTT. It codes for CASSLRVTNTGELFF.

CDR3 residues: CASWTGESYNSPLHF. DNA of the CDR3: TGTGCCAGTTGGACAGGGGAGTCCTATAATTCACCCCTCCACTTT. The gene calls are TRBV6-1 and TRBJ1-6; 9 nucleotides line up with TRBD1. The CDR3 is made up of 15 amino acids. V shed 9 bases, J shed 1 base, and the junction held 4 bases outside the gene matches. The germline CDR1 and CDR2 sequences are MNHNS and SASEGT.

Details on this clone: Relative to the germline gene, one junction end is altered; a read error may explain this. This chain connects TRBV7-9 to TRBJ2-7, with D uncertain. The CDR3 has 11 residues. Per germline, CDR1 SEHNR and CDR2 FQNEAQ (reference sequence). As DNA, the CDR3 is TGTTCCAGCAGCCCTGGGCACGAGCAGTACTTC. It is translated as CSSSPGHEQYF.

V and J are TRBV5-1 and TRBJ2-5; TRBD1 is a possible D gene (6 bases). V was pared by 3 bases and J by 5 bases, with 8 bases between. Per germline, CDR1 SGHRS and CDR2 YFSETQ. The CDR3 length is 12 residues. The CDR3 sequence is CASSYTGETQYF. CDR3 DNA sequence: TGCGCCAGCAGCTATACAGGGGAGACCCAGTACTTC.

This clone occurred a few times. CDR3 in DNA: TGTGCCAGCTCACCAGCCAGGGGGCGGGCGTCCTACAATGAGCAGTTCTTC. It encodes CASSPARGRASYNEQFF. The chain is built from TRBV18 and TRBJ2-1, with 8 bases fitting TRBD1. CDR1 is KGHSH, CDR2 LQKENI, per germline. J lost 1 base, V lost 2 bases, and 7 bases had no gene match. The length of the CDR3 is 17 residues.

This clone was seen a few times. The rearrangement joins TRBV9 to TRBJ2-1, with 7 bases aligning to TRBD1. The CDR3 runs to 14 residues. CDR1 is SGDLS and CDR2 is YYNGEE in the germline V gene. The trim removed 0 bases at V and 5 bases at J, leaving 2 bases unmatched. CDR3 protein: CASSVEGADNEQFF. The CDR3, as DNA: TGTGCCAGCAGCGTAGAGGGGGCAGACAATGAGCAGTTCTTC. Drawing the rest from reference TRBV9 and TRBJ2-1, the complete variable domain is DSGVTQTPKHLITATGQRVTLRCSPRSGDLSVYWYQQSLDQGLQFLIQYYNGEERAKGNILERFSAQQFPDLHSELNLSSLELGDSALYFCASSVEGADNEQFFGPGTRLTVL.

This chain links TRBV6-5 with TRBJ2-1, with D perhaps TRBD2 (6 bases). The V end lost 11 bases, the J end lost 8 bases, and 19 bases lay between the germline ends. This CDR3 contains 13 residues. Germline V gene lookup returns CDR1 MNHEY and CDR2 SVGAGI. The CDR3 DNA reads TGTGCCGTAAGACGGAGGGTTCACGATGAGCAGTTCTTC. It specifies CAVRRRVHDEQFF.

V and J are TRBV27 and TRBJ1-3; D is unclear. The CDR3 loop spans 12 amino acids. Germline V gives CDR1 MNHEY, CDR2 SMNVEV (reference sequence). Trimming took 6 bases from V and 4 from J, leaving 7 bases between them. The CDR3, as DNA: TGTGCCAGCAGATCCGAGGGAAACACCATATATTTT. As protein: CASRSEGNTIYF.

V and J are TRBV9 and TRBJ1-2; a possible D gene is TRBD1 (6 bases). Germline CDR1 and CDR2: SGDLS and YYNGEE. Trimming took 0 bases from V and 4 from J, leaving 16 bases between them. The CDR3 has 16 residues. The DNA for the CDR3 is TGTGCCAGCAGCGTAGGACTGGGGGCGGCGGGCTATGGCTACACCTTC. This encodes CASSVGLGAAGYGYTF.

This CDR3 is CSVAGTITEAFF. The CDR3 bases are TGCAGCGTTGCTGGGACAATCACTGAAGCTTTCTTT. This chain joins TRBV29-1 and TRBJ1-1; a weak D match, TRBD1 (6 bases). Germline values: CDR1 SQVTM, CDR2 ANQGSEA. The V gene lost 4 bases and the J gene lost 4 bases, with 10 bases spanning the gap. The CDR3 consists of 12 residues.

CDR3 amino acids: CASRSGGRDYGYTF. The CDR3, as DNA: TGTGCCAGCAGATCCGGAGGAAGGGACTATGGCTACACCTTC. V gene TRBV28 combines with J gene TRBJ1-2; D gene uncertain. The V end lost 6 bases, the J end lost 3 bases, and 14 bases lay between the germline ends. This CDR3 is built from 14 residues. In germline, CDR1 is MDHEN, CDR2 SYDVKM.

The V call is TRBV27, the J call TRBJ2-6; D might be TRBD1 (5 bases). Between the trimmed V and J ends, which lost 6 bases and 0 bases, there was a span of 15 bases. Germline V gene sequence: CDR1 MNHEY, CDR2 SMNVEV (reference sequence). The CDR3 runs 17 residues. The CDR3 reads CASSRRTFASGANVLTF. The CDR3, as DNA: TGTGCCAGCAGCCGAAGGACATTCGCCTCTGGGGCCAACGTCCTGACTTTC.

The genes are TRBV5-1 and TRBJ1-1, with TRBD1 identical over 9 bases. CDR1 SGHRS and CDR2 YFSETQ come from the germline V gene. The CDR3 has 17 amino acids. With V trimmed by 4 bases and J by 1 base, 11 bases remained unmatched. The CDR3 coding sequence is TGCGCCAGCAGCCCGGGACCGGGACAGGGATCGAACACTGAAGCTTTCTTT. Its translation: CASSPGPGQGSNTEAFF.

This rearrangement joins TRBV18 to TRBJ1-5; no definite D call. CDR1 and CDR2 (germline): KGHSH, LQKENI. V gave up 2 bases and J gave up 5 bases, with 10 bases separating them. The CDR3 contains 14 residues. CDR3 nucleotides: TGTGCCAGCTCACCAAGGCAGGTAGATCAGCCCCAGCATTTT. Translated: CASSPRQVDQPQHF.

J is TRBJ1-2 and V is TRBV6-5; 7 bases match TRBD1. Germline V gene lookup returns CDR1 MNHEY and CDR2 SVGAGI. J was trimmed by 6 bases and V by 6 bases; bases with no gene match: 10. This CDR3 is 14 amino acids long. The CDR3 spells CASRPTGEENGYTF. DNA of the CDR3: TGTGCCAGCAGGCCTACAGGGGAGGAGAATGGCTACACCTTC.

This clone was recorded only once. V usage is TRBV7-6 and J usage is TRBJ2-5; a weak D match, TRBD2 (5 bases). The J call is in doubt because the DNA end fits TRBJ2-7 better. CDR3 length equals 13 residues. The germline V gene has CDR1 SGHVS and CDR2 FNYEAQ. The CDR3: CASSLAPGNEQYF. CDR3 sequence (DNA): TGTGCCAGCAGCTTAGCGCCGGGGAACGAGCAGTACTTC.

This clone was observed once. V usage is TRBV10-3 and J usage is TRBJ2-1; 11 positions agree with TRBD2. CDR3 length: 17 amino acids. Germline loops: CDR1 ENHRY, CDR2 SYGVKD. Trimming at V came to 7 bases and at J to 5 bases, leaving 13 bases not matched to a gene. This chain's CDR3 is CAIIKAETSGANNEQFF. The CDR3 nucleotides are TGTGCCATCATCAAAGCTGAGACTAGCGGGGCCAACAATGAGCAGTTCTTC.

The CDR3 DNA sequence: TGCAGCGGTAAACTAACAGGGGGTAGCACTGAAGCTTTCTTT. Translation: CSGKLTGGSTEAFF. The chain joins TRBV29-1 to TRBJ1-1; 8 positions agree with TRBD1. Trimming cost V 7 bases and J 4 bases; bases outside gene matches: 11. Per germline, CDR1 SQVTM and CDR2 ANQGSEA. The CDR3 is made up of 14 amino acids.

The chain links TRBV5-1 to TRBJ2-7; tentatively, D is TRBD1 (5 bases). This CDR3 has 15 amino acids. V was clipped by 0 bases and J by 2 bases, with 12 bases between them. CDR1 is SGHRS, CDR2 YFSETQ, per germline. The CDR3 region is CASSLGVGVTYEQYF. The DNA of the CDR3 is TGCGCCAGCAGCTTGGGGGTAGGGGTCACCTACGAGCAGTACTTC.

The chain combines TRBV13 with TRBJ2-2; D is perhaps TRBD2 (5 bases). This CDR3 contains 14 residues. In germline, CDR1 is PRHDT, CDR2 FYEKMQ (reference sequence). V shed 6 bases and J shed 1 base, with 9 bases lying between them. CDR3: CASSKRRNTGELFF. CDR3 nucleotides: TGTGCCAGCAGTAAGCGGAGGAACACCGGGGAGCTGTTTTTT.

The chain has TRBV6-5 and TRBJ1-1, with 11 bases identical to TRBD1. The CDR3 has 13 amino acids. CDR1 is MNHEY and CDR2 is SVGAGI in the germline V gene. Germline trimming cut 6 bases from V and 8 bases from J; bases unmatched to any gene: 5. CDR3 protein: CASSRDRGWEAFF. As DNA, the CDR3 is TGTGCCAGCAGCCGGGACAGGGGGTGGGAAGCTTTCTTT.

The chain joins TRBV6-6 to TRBJ2-7; 13 bases map to TRBD2. The CDR3 is 16 amino acids. Looked up from germline, CDR1 is MNHNY and CDR2 is SVGAGI (reference sequence). After removal of 7 bases from V and 9 bases from J, the junction contained 15 bases not matched to a gene. The DNA for the CDR3 is TGTGCCAGCATCTCCACGAGCGGACTAGCGGGAGTCGGGCAGTACTTC. Encoded protein: CASISTSGLAGVGQYF.

This rearrangement joins TRBV10-3 to TRBJ2-5; D is possibly TRBD2 (5 bases). Deletions cut 4 bases from V and 9 bases from J, with 18 bases between. Germline V gives CDR1 ENHRY, CDR2 SYGVKD. CDR3 size: 14 residues. The CDR3 bases are TGTGCCATCAGTGTCTCAATCTCGGAGGAGGCCCAGTACTTC. It encodes CAISVSISEEAQYF.

The rearrangement uses TRBV6-6 and TRBJ1-6; TRBD1 aligns across 7 bases. Germline loops: CDR1 MNHNY, CDR2 SVGAGI (reference sequence). The J segment lost 7 bases and the V segment lost 2 bases, leaving 5 bases of the junction unmatched. The CDR3 extends over 15 amino acids. The CDR3 coding sequence is TGTGCCAGCAGTTACAAGGGGGCGGGAAATTCACCCCTCCACTTT. It translates to CASSYKGAGNSPLHF.

This clone was found once. The chain employs TRBV18 and TRBJ1-1; TRBD1 matches at 8 bases. Unmatched junction bases numbered 4, after V lost 3 bases and J lost 1 base. Germline CDR1 reads KGHSH; CDR2 reads LQKENI. The CDR3 has 15 amino acids. Here the CDR3 DNA reads TGTGCCAGCTCACCCGACAGGGGACCGAACACTGAAGCTTTCTTT. Residues: CASSPDRGPNTEAFF.

The chain employs TRBV18 and TRBJ2-5; TRBD2 matches 7 bases. J was trimmed by 2 bases and V by 3 bases; bases with no gene match: 12. The CDR3 loop spans 17 amino acids. Per the germline V gene, CDR1 is KGHSH and CDR2 is LQKENI. The CDR3 spells CASSPLGSGAIQETQYF. The CDR3 nucleotides read TGTGCCAGCTCACCCCTAGGGAGCGGGGCGATACAAGAGACCCAGTACTTC.

The rearrangement links TRBV4-2 to TRBJ1-2, with 8 nucleotides matching TRBD1. Germline CDR1 LGHNA, CDR2 YNFKEQ. V shed 3 bases, J shed 3 bases, and the junction held 12 bases outside the gene matches. The CDR3 sequence is 17 residues long. CDR3 in amino acids: CASSQSWGEGQDYGYTF. The CDR3 coding sequence is TGTGCCAGCAGCCAGAGTTGGGGTGAGGGACAGGACTATGGCTACACCTTC.

The chain carries TRBV6-1 and TRBJ1-1; D may be TRBD1 (6 bases). Trimming took 10 bases from V and 8 from J, leaving 20 bases between them. CDR1 and CDR2 from the germline V gene are MNHNS and SASEGT. This CDR3 is built from 13 residues. The DNA for the CDR3 is TGTGCCACCATCCCCTTGTTAGACAGGGAAGCTTTCTTT. This gives the protein CATIPLLDREAFF.

The rearrangement uses TRBV28 and TRBJ1-6, with TRBD1 matching over 7 bases. Germline V CDR1 and CDR2: MDHEN, SYDVKM. V was pared by 4 bases and J by 7 bases, with 10 bases of the junction left unmatched. The CDR3 loop spans 16 amino acids. The CDR3 DNA follows: TGTGCCAGCAGTTATAGGGGGCCAGGTCCGAATTCACCCCTCCACTTT. This translates into CASSYRGPGPNSPLHF.